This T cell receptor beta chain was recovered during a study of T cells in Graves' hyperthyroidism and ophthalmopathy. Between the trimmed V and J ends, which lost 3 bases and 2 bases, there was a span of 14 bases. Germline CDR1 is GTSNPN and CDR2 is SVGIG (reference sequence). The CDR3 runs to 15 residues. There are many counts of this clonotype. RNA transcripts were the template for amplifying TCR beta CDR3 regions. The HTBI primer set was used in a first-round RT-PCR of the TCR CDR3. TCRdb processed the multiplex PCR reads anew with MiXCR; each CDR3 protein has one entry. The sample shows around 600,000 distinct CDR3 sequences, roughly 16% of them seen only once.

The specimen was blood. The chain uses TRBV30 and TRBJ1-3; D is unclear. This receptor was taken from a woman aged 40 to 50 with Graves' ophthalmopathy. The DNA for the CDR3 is TGTGCCTGGAGCCCGGGAGTCTCGCCTGGAAACACCATATATTTT. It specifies CAWSPGVSPGNTIYF.